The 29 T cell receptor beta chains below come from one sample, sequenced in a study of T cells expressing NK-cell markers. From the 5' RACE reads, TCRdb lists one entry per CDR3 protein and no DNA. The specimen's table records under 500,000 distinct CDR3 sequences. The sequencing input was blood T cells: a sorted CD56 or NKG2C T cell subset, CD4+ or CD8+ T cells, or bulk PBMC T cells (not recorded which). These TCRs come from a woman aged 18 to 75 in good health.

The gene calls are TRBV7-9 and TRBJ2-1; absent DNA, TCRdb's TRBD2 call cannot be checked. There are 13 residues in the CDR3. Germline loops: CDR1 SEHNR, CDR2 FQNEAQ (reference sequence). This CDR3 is CASSDERENEQFF.

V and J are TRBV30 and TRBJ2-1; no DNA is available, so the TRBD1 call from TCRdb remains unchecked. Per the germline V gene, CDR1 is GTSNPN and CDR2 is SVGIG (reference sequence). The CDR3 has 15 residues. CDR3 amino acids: CAWNGGSETYNEQFF.

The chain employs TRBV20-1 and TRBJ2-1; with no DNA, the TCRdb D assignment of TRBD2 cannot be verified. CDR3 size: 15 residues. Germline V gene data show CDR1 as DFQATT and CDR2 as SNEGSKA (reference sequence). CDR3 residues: CSAPAGERAGNEQFF.

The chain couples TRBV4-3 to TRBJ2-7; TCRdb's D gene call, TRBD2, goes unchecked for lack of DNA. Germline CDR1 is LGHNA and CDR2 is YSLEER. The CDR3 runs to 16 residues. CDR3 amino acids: CASSQEEDPDGYEQYF.

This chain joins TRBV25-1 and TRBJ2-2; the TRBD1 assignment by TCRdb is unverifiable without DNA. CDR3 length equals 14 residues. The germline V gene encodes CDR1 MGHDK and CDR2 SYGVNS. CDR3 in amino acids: CASTPGQGAGELFF.

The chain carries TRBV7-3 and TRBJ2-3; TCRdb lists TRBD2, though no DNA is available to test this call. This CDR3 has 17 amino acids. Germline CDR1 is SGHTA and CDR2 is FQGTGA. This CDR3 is CASSSVKGEDSTDTQYF.

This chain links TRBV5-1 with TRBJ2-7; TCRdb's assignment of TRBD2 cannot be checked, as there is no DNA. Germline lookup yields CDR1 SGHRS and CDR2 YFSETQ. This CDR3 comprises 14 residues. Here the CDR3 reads CASSLGTSGTEQYF.

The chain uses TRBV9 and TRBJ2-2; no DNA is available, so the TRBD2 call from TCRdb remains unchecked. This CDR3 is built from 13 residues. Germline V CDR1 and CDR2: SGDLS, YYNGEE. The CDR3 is CASSGEGLEKLFF. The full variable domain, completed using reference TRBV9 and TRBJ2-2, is DSGVTQTPKHLITATGQRVTLRCSPRSGDLSVYWYQQSLDQGLQFLIQYYNGEERAKGNILERFSAQQFPDLHSELNLSSLELGDSALYFCASSGEGLEKLFFGEGSRLTVL.

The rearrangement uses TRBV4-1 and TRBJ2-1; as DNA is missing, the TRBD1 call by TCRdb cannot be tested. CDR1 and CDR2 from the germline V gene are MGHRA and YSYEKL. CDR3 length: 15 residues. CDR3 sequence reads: CASSQGQGLDNEQFF.

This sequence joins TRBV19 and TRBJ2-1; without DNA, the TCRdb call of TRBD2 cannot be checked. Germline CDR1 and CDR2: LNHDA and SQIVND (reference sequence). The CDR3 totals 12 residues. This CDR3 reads CAAASGRSEQFF.

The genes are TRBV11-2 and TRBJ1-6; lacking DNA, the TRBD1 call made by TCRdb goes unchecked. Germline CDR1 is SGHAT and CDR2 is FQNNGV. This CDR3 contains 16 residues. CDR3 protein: CASSRTTGVANSPLHF.

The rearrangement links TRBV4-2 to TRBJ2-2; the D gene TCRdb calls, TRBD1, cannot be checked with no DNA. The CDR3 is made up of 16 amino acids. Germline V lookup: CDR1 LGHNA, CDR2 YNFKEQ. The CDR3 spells CASSRKGGELSGELFF.

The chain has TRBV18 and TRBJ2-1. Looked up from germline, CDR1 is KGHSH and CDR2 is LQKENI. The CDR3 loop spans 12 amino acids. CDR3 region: CASSRPSGEQFF. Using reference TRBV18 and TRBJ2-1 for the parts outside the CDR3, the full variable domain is NAGVMQNPRHLVRRRGQEARLRCSPMKGHSHVYWYRQLPEEGLKFMVYLQKENIIDESGMPKERFSAEFPKEGPSILRIQQVVRGDSAAYFCASSRPSGEQFFGPGTRLTVL.

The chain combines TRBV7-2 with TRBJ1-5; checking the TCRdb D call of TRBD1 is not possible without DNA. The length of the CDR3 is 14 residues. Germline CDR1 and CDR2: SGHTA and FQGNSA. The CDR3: CASRSTGTLQPQHF.

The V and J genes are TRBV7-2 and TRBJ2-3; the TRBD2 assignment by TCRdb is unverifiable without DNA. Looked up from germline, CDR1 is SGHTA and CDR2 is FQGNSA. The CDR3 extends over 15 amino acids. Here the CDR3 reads CASSSFSGGLDTQYF.

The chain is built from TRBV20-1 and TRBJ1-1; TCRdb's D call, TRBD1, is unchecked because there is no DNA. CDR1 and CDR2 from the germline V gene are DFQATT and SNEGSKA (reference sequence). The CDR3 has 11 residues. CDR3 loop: CSAYRVTEAFF.

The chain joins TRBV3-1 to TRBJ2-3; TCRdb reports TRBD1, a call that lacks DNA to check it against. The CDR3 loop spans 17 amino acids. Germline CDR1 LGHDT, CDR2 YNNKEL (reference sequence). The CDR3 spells CASSQDVGGVTTDTQYF.

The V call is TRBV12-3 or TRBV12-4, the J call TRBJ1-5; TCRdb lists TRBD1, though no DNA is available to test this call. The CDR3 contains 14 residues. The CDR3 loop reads CASSLGGKHQPQHF.

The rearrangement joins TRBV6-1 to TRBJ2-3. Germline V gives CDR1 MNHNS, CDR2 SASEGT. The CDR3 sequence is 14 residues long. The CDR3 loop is CASRIPDRTDTQYF.

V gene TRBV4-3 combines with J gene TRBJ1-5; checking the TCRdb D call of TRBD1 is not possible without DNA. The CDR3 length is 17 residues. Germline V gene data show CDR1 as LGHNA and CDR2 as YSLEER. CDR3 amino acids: CASSRRDRTYSNQPQHF.

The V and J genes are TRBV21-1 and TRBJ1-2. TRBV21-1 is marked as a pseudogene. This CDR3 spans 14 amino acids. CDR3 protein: CASSKVEKAGGYTF.

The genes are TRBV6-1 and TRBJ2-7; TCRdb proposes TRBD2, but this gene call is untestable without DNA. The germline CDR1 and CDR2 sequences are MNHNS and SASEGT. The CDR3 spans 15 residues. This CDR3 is CASSEVRGGSYEQYF.

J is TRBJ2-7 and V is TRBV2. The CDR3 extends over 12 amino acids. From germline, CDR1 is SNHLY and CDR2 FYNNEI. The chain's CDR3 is CASSETGFEQYF.

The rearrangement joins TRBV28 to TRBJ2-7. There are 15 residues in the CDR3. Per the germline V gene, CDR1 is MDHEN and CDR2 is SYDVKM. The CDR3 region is CASSFPRQGSYEQYF.

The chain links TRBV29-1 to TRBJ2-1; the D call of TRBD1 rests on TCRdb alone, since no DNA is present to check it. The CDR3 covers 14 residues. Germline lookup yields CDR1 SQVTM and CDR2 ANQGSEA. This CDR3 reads CSAAGGSVFDEQFF.

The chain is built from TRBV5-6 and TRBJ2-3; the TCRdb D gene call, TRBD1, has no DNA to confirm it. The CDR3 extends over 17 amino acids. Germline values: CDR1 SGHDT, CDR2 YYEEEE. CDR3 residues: CASSLGSGLTGTDTQYF.

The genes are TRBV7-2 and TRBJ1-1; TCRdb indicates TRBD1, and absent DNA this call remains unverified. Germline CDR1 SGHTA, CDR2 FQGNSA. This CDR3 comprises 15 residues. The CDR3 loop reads CASSLARTGNTEAFF. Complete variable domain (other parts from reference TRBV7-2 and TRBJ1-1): GAGVSQSPSNKVTEKGKDVELRCDPISGHTALYWYRQSLGQGLEFLIYFQGNSAPDKSGLPSDRFSAERTGGSVSTLTIQRTQQEDSAVYLCASSLARTGNTEAFFGQGTRLTVV.

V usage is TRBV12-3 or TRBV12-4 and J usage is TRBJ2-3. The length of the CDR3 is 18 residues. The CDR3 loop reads CASSFGREWFRDGDTQYF.

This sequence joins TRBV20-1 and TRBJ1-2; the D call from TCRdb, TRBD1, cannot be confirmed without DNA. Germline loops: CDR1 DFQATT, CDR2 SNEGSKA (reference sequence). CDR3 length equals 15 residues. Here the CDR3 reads CSARDPAGRNYGYTF.